The clone carrying this T cell receptor beta chain was observed at least ten times. The data were obtained in a study of regulatory T cells in long-lasting Graves disease. CDR3 regions were amplified by Arm-PCR using iRepertoire HTBI primers to build TCR beta libraries. One entry per CDR3 protein, called by TCRdb with MiXCR from the multiplex PCR reads. The table records about 420,000 distinct CDR3 sequences, roughly 17% of them present only once. This sample's time point: newly diagnosed GD, antithyroid drugs for less than 3 months. After RNA was extracted from PBMCs, the TCR library was made from it. Per the germline V gene, CDR1 is MDHEN and CDR2 is SYDVKM. V lost 3 bases and J lost 4; bases outside the gene matches: 19. The CDR3 runs 19 residues. Another study also made use of these data, one on T cells in Graves' hyperthyroidism and ophthalmopathy. That study reports: Carried out on the TCR CDR3, a first-round RT-PCR used the HTBI primer set. Blood also carried most thyroid clonotypes expanded above 0.001. Ophthalmopathy and stable hyperthyroidism were told apart by a 13 V-J model.

Sequenced here: peripheral blood mononuclear cells (PBMCs), sampled at new diagnosis, from a patient treated with antithyroid drugs. The chain has TRBV28 and TRBJ1-1, with 8 nucleotides matching TRBD1. The origin of this receptor is a woman between 18 and 29 years old with Graves disease. The CDR3 DNA follows: TGTGCCAGCAGTTTGTCTGGTGTCAGGGGGCGCTTTTCGAGCACTGAAGCTTTCTTT. Its protein is CASSLSGVRGRFSSTEAFF.